These 5 T cell receptor beta chains were all obtained from the same sample, sequenced in a study of T cell responses to AZD1222 COVID-19 vaccine. Method: immunoSEQ multiplex PCR; TCRdb's copy keeps in-frame clones and lacks some. The repertoire holds 100,000 to 140,000 clones, with 89% as singletons. Sample: peripheral blood, taken on day 0 of AZD1222 vaccination. These receptor sequences come from an adult in good health.

The V gene is TRBV19, the J gene TRBJ2-1; weak D call: TRBD2 (6 bases). Germline V gene lookup returns CDR1 LNHDA and CDR2 SQIVND (reference sequence). The CDR3 is 16 amino acids. V was trimmed by 1 base and J by 3 bases, leaving 13 bases between them. CDR3 coding DNA: TGTGCCAGTAGTATAGCACGCGGGAACCACTACAATGAGCAGTTCTTC. This gives the protein CASSIARGNHYNEQFF.

Only a few counts were recorded for this clone. The chain recombines TRBV7-9 with TRBJ2-5; 10 bases are shared with TRBD2. Losses at the gene ends were 1 base for V and 2 bases for J; bases not matched to a gene: 4. Per the germline V gene, CDR1 is SEHNR and CDR2 is FQNEAQ (reference sequence). CDR3 length: 16 amino acids. CDR3 sequence: CASSLGGSGRQETQYF. The CDR3 DNA reads TGTGCCAGCAGCTTAGGGGGTAGCGGGAGGCAAGAGACCCAGTACTTC.

The chain employs TRBV6-6 and TRBJ1-3; D unclear. Trimming pared 11 bases from V and 2 bases from J, leaving 10 bases between. Germline V CDR1 and CDR2: MNHNY, SVGAGI (reference sequence). This CDR3 has 12 residues. CDR3 amino acids: CASVATGNTIYF. CDR3 in DNA: TGTGCCTCAGTGGCGACTGGAAACACCATATATTTT.

This clone was seen many times. The chain links TRBV15 to TRBJ2-7; a possible D gene is TRBD1 (5 bases). V was cut by 3 bases and J by 2 bases, with 14 bases left in between. Germline CDR1 is LNHNV and CDR2 is YYDKDF (reference sequence). The CDR3 spans 15 residues. The CDR3 DNA is TGTGCCACCAGCAGCCCACAGGACACCACCTACGAGCAGTACTTC. Protein: CATSSPQDTTYEQYF. The variable domain in full, with the rest retrieved from reference TRBV15 and TRBJ2-7, is DAMVIQNPRYQVTQFGKPVTLSCSQTLNHNVMYWYQQKSSQAPKLLFHYYDKDFNNEADTPDNFQSRRPNTSFCFLDIRSPGLGDTAMYLCATSSPQDTTYEQYFGPGTRLTVT.

The chain is built from TRBV28 and TRBJ2-1, with TRBD2 matching over 8 bases. The CDR3 totals 16 residues. J gave up 4 bases and V 3 bases, and 8 bases lay outside the gene matches. CDR1 and CDR2 (germline): MDHEN, SYDVKM. The CDR3 coding sequence is TGTGCCAGCAGTTTGGTCGACGGGAGGGTGTACAATGAGCAGTTCTTC. As protein: CASSLVDGRVYNEQFF.